This T cell receptor beta chain appears in the sequencing data of a study of breast tumors, draining lymph nodes, adjacent tissues. General study points: Tumor T cell lymph node origin was a supported hypothesis, not proven. Luminal-like breast cancer showed significantly greater tumor-nontumor repertoire similarity than basal-like breast cancer did.

Breast cancer patients provided tissue from their axillary draining lymph nodes. TCRdb used MiXCR to reprocess the multiplex PCR reads, holding one entry per CDR3 protein. Of approximately 230,000 distinct CDR3 sequences in the sample, nearly 35% are singletons; the top ten hold approximately 3.6%. To note about this clonotype: Its antigen is unknown.

This sequence was found in a female donor with breast cancer. Some clones in this sample may be carry-over from other donors' samples. What was sequenced was axillary lymph node tissue.

The CDR3: CATIPGTSRTEKLFF. The CDR3 region has the DNA TGTGCCACCATCCCCGGGACATCGAGGACTGAAAAACTGTTTTTT. V and J are TRBV15 and TRBJ1-4; D might be TRBD1 (6 bases). Germline V gene lookup returns CDR1 LNHNV and CDR2 YYDKDF (reference sequence). The CDR3 loop spans 15 amino acids. Deletions cut 7 bases from V and 7 bases from J, with 19 bases between.